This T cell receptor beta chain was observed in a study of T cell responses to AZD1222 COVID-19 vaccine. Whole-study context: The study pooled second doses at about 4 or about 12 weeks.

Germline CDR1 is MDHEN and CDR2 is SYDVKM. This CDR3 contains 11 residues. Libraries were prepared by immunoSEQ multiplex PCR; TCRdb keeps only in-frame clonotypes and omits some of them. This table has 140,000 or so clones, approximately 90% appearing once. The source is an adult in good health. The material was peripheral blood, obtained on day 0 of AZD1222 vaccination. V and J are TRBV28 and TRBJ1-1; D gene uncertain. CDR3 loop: CATGENTEAFF. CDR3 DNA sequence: TGTGCTACCGGCGAGAACACTGAAGCTTTCTTT.